These T cell receptor beta chains were read from a single sample in a study of regulatory T cells in long-lasting Graves disease. In TCRdb, the multiplex PCR reads were re-called with MiXCR into one record per CDR3 protein. The table records about 470,000 distinct CDR3 sequences, about 22% of them present only once. Sequencing used peripheral blood mononuclear cells (PBMCs), obtained when the disease was refractory, from a patient treated with antithyroid drugs. The receptor source for this set is a female donor with Graves disease. Both conserved end residues are part of each CDR3. A D gene is named only where the DNA matches it firmly. Clone size, where shown, is once, few, many, or a class for clones that have expanded.

D	size	V	J	CDR3	DNA
TRBD1	many	TRBV19	TRBJ1-1	CASSIRDSDSKNTEAFF	TGTGCCAGTAGTATAAGGGACAGTGATAGTAAGAACACTGAAGCTTTCTTT
NA	NA	TRBV12-3/TRBV12-4	TRBJ1-2	CASTLGGLSYGYTF	TGTGCCAGCACCTTGGGGGGGCTAAGCTATGGCTACACCTTC
NA	NA	TRBV10-3	TRBJ2-6	CAISEFSRAPSGANVLTF	TGTGCCATCAGTGAGTTTTCCAGAGCCCCCTCTGGGGCCAACGTCCTGACTTTC
NA	few	TRBV5-5	TRBJ1-1	CASSLVGDMNTEAFF	TGTGCCAGCAGCTTGGTGGGGGACATGAACACTGAAGCTTTCTTT
TRBD1	NA	TRBV19	TRBJ2-5	CASSRGTGGTWGTQYF	TGTGCCAGTAGTCGCGGGACAGGGGGCACCTGGGGGACCCAGTACTTC
TRBD1	NA	TRBV12-3/TRBV12-4	TRBJ2-1	CASSFLQGYEQFF	TGTGCCAGCAGTTTCCTACAGGGGTATGAGCAGTTCTTC
TRBD1	many	TRBV2	TRBJ1-1	CASSEEGAISEAFF	TGTGCCAGCAGTGAAGAGGGGGCGATCAGTGAAGCTTTCTTT
NA	many	TRBV12-3/TRBV12-4	TRBJ2-5	CASSRLVETQYF	TGTGCCAGCAGCCGTCTCGTGGAGACCCAGTACTTC
NA	many	TRBV7-9	TRBJ2-5	CASSSELRAPETQYF	TGTGCCAGCAGCTCAGAATTAAGGGCTCCCGAGACCCAGTACTTC
NA	many	TRBV3-1	TRBJ1-1	CASSQGQRTEAFF	TGTGCCAGCAGCCAAGGACAGCGCACTGAAGCTTTCTTT
NA	NA	TRBV5-1	TRBJ1-5	CASSQQGDSNQPQHF	TGCGCCAGCAGCCAACAGGGAGATAGCAATCAGCCCCAGCATTTT
NA	many	TRBV7-9	TRBJ2-5	CASTPQETQYF	TGTGCCAGCACCCCACAAGAGACCCAGTACTTC
TRBD2	NA	TRBV11-2	TRBJ2-3	CASSRLAGGPHTQYF	TGTGCCAGCAGCCGACTGGCGGGGGGGCCACATACGCAGTATTTT
TRBD1	NA	TRBV3-1	TRBJ2-5	CASSQLGSGGYQETQYF	TGTGCCAGCAGCCAGCTCGGGTCAGGGGGATACCAAGAGACCCAGTACTTC
NA	NA	TRBV28	TRBJ2-7	CASSYLIGQTSYEQYF	TGTGCCAGCAGTTACCTAATCGGACAGACCTCCTACGAGCAGTACTTC
NA	many	TRBV2	TRBJ2-7	CASSVYNYEQYF	TGTGCCAGCAGTGTATACAACTACGAGCAGTACTTC
NA	few	TRBV28	TRBJ2-3	CASSLPWQGFADTQYF	TGTGCCAGCAGTTTACCCTGGCAGGGGTTCGCAGATACGCAGTATTTT
NA	NA	TRBV29-1	TRBJ1-2	CSVVTGLPYGYTF	TGCAGCGTTGTAACAGGCCTGCCCTATGGCTACACCTTC
NA	many	TRBV12-3/TRBV12-4	TRBJ1-1	CASSTRTANTEAFF	TGTGCCAGCAGTACCAGGACGGCGAACACTGAAGCTTTCTTT
NA	few	TRBV20-1	TRBJ1-1	CSAGEGLGTEAFF	TGCAGTGCCGGGGAGGGGCTTGGGACTGAAGCTTTCTTT
TRBD2	few	TRBV24-1	TRBJ2-1	CATSDETSGRADNEQFF	TGTGCCACCAGTGATGAGACTAGCGGGAGGGCAGACAATGAGCAGTTCTTC
NA	many	TRBV27	TRBJ1-1	CASSFIGDTEAFF	TGTGCCAGCAGCTTTATCGGTGACACTGAAGCTTTCTTT
NA	few	TRBV5-1	TRBJ1-1	CASSLGRADEAFF	TGCGCCAGCAGCTTGGGTAGGGCCGATGAAGCTTTCTTT
TRBD1	few	TRBV29-1	TRBJ2-4	CSVETGTGGGIAKNIQYF	TGCAGCGTTGAGACCGGGACAGGGGGCGGGATTGCCAAAAACATTCAGTACTTC
NA	many	TRBV28	TRBJ1-2	CASSFRGPVAYTF	TGTGCCAGCAGTTTCCGCGGTCCCGTGGCCTACACCTTC
NA	few	TRBV5-1	TRBJ1-3	CASSLVGVANTIYF	TGCGCCAGCAGCTTGGTGGGGGTCGCGAACACCATATATTTT
NA	NA	TRBV11-2	TRBJ1-6	CASSLAQGRSSYNSPLHF	TGTGCCAGCAGCTTAGCCCAGGGAAGGAGCTCCTATAATTCACCCCTCCACTTT
TRBD1	few	TRBV29-1	TRBJ1-1	CSVGPGQVNTEAFF	TGCAGCGTTGGGCCGGGACAGGTGAACACTGAAGCTTTCTTT
TRBD2	NA	TRBV20-1	TRBJ2-7	CSASLLAGRYEQYF	TGCAGTGCTAGTCTCCTAGCGGGAAGATACGAGCAGTACTTC
NA	few	TRBV7-9	TRBJ1-2	CASSPPTPGLRNYGYTF	TGTGCCAGCAGCCCTCCTACACCGGGGTTACGGAACTATGGCTACACCTTC
NA	many	TRBV28	TRBJ1-5	CASSLFQGEGQPQHF	TGTGCCAGCAGTTTGTTTCAGGGTGAGGGCCAGCCCCAGCATTTT
NA	few	TRBV7-9	TRBJ2-5	CASSLESPSQGTQYF	TGTGCCAGCAGCTTAGAGTCCCCTTCACAGGGGACCCAGTACTTC
TRBD1	few	TRBV3-1	TRBJ1-2	CASSPRGAGAGHTF	TGTGCCAGCAGCCCCAGGGGGGCAGGGGCTGGCCACACCTTC
NA	few	TRBV12-3/TRBV12-4	TRBJ1-6	CASSPPGIYNSPLHF	TGTGCCAGCAGCCCCCCCGGGATCTATAATTCACCCCTCCACTTT
NA	many	TRBV3-1	TRBJ1-5	CASSHDGNQPQHF	TGTGCCAGCAGCCACGACGGAAATCAGCCCCAGCATTTT
NA	NA	TRBV20-1	TRBJ1-1	CSARGHMNTEAFF	TGCAGTGCTAGAGGGCACATGAACACTGAAGCTTTCTTT
NA	NA	TRBV6-1	TRBJ2-3	CASSELRDLQDTQYF	TGTGCCAGCAGTGAACTCCGGGACCTGCAAGATACGCAGTATTTT
TRBD1	once	TRBV12-3/TRBV12-4	TRBJ2-6	CASRIQGDSGANVLTF	TGTGCCAGCAGAATACAGGGGGACTCTGGGGCCAACGTCCTGACTTTC
NA	NA	TRBV7-3	TRBJ2-5	CASSLLRGGQETQYF	TGTGCCAGCAGCTTATTGAGAGGGGGTCAAGAGACCCAGTACTTC
NA	many	TRBV10-3	TRBJ1-5	CAISEAGNQPQHF	TGTGCCATCAGTGAGGCAGGGAATCAGCCCCAGCATTTT
TRBD2	NA	TRBV2	TRBJ2-7	CASIWTSGSYEQYF	TGTGCCAGCATTTGGACTAGCGGCTCCTACGAGCAGTACTTC
TRBD1	few	TRBV7-9	TRBJ1-4	CASSPRQGGKLFF	TGTGCCAGCAGCCCCCGACAGGGTGGAAAACTGTTTTTT
NA	many	TRBV20-1	TRBJ2-5	CSAVGGETQYF	TGCAGTGCTGTGGGTGGAGAGACCCAGTACTTC
TRBD1	NA	TRBV20-1	TRBJ2-7	CSAHRRDRENYEQYF	TGCAGTGCTCATCGCCGGGACAGGGAAAACTACGAGCAGTACTTC
NA	many	TRBV29-1	TRBJ2-2	CSVAPNQRTDTGELFF	TGCAGCGTCGCCCCGAATCAGCGGACGGACACCGGGGAGCTGTTTTTT